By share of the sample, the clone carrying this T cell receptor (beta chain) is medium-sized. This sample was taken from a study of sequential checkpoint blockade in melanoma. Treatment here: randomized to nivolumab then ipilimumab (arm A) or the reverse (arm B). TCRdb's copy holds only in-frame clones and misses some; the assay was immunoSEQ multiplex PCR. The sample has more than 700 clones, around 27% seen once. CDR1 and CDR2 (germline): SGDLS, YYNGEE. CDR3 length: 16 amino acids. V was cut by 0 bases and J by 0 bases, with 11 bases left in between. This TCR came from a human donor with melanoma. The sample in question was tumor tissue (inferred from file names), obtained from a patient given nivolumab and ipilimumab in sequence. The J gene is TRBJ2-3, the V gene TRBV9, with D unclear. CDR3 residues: CASSVARSTSTDTQYF. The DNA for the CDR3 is TGTGCCAGCAGCGTAGCGAGGTCAACTAGCACAGATACGCAGTATTTT.